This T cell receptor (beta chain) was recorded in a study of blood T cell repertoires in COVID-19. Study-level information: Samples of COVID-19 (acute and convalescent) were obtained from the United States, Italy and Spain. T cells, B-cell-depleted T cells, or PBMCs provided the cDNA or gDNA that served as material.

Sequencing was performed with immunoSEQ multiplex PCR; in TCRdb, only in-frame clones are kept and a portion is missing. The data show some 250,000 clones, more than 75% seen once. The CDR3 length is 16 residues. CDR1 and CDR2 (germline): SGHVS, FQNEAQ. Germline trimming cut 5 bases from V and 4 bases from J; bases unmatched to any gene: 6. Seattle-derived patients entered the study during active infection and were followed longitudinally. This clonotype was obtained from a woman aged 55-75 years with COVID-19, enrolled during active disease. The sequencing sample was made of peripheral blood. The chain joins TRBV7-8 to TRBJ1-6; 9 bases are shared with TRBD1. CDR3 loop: CASSLRQGGYNSPLHF. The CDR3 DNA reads TGTGCCAGCAGCCTAAGACAGGGGGGATATAATTCACCCCTCCACTTT. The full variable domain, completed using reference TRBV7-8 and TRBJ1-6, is GAGVSQSPRYKVAKRGQDVALRCDPISGHVSLFWYQQALGQGPEFLTYFQNEAQLDKSGLPSDRFFAERPEGSVSTLKIQRTQQEDSAVYLCASSLRQGGYNSPLHFGNGTRLTVT.